Listed below are T cell receptor beta chains from one sample, sequenced in a study of regulatory T cells in long-lasting Graves disease. Each CDR3 protein gets one entry after TCRdb re-called the multiplex PCR reads with MiXCR. The table records 400,000 to 500,000 distinct CDR3 sequences, around 17% of them present only once. These same records also appear under a second study, on T cells in Graves' hyperthyroidism and ophthalmopathy.

Sequencing was performed on peripheral blood mononuclear cells (PBMCs), taken at new diagnosis, from a patient treated with antithyroid drugs. These receptor sequences come from a woman under 30 with Graves disease. Each CDR3 is given with its conserved first and last residue. Fields, in order: clone size, D gene, J gene, V gene, CDR3 DNA, CDR3 protein. D genes are given only for firm matches. Rows may omit the clone size; those that give it use once, few, many or a size class.

size: many; D: .; J: TRBJ1-1; V: TRBV28; DNA: TGTGCCAGCAGTTTATACAGGGACACTGAAGCTTTCTTT; CDR3: CASSLYRDTEAFF
size: many; D: .; J: TRBJ2-7; V: TRBV28; DNA: TGTGCCAGCAGACTGGCGGGGACACGGGGGAAGAGCGAGCAGTACTTC; CDR3: CASRLAGTRGKSEQYF
size: .; D: TRBD1; J: TRBJ1-2; V: TRBV9; DNA: TGTGCCAGCAGCGAGGGACAGGGGGACGACTACACCTTC; CDR3: CASSEGQGDDYTF
size: .; D: .; J: TRBJ2-5; V: TRBV5-1; DNA: TGCGCCAGCAGCTTGGATACACTACCCCAAGAGACCCAGTACTTC; CDR3: CASSLDTLPQETQYF
size: few; D: .; J: TRBJ2-1; V: TRBV29-1; DNA: TGCAGCGTTGCAGTTACTTACAATGAGCAGTTCTTC; CDR3: CSVAVTYNEQFF
size: .; D: .; J: TRBJ2-1; V: TRBV7-2; DNA: TGTGCCAGCAGCTTAGTCCAGGGGCCCCGCAAGCAGTTCTTC; CDR3: CASSLVQGPRKQFF
size: .; D: .; J: TRBJ1-5; V: TRBV6-1; DNA: TGTGCCATCCAGATCCAGGAAGGCCATCAGCCCCAGCATTTT; CDR3: CAIQIQEGHQPQHF
size: many; D: TRBD1; J: TRBJ1-4; V: TRBV30; DNA: TGTGCCCGCCGGGACAGGGGTTATGAAAAACTGTTTTTT; CDR3: CARRDRGYEKLFF
size: many; D: TRBD2; J: TRBJ2-1; V: TRBV28; DNA: TGTGCCAGCGGTAGTAGCGGGACGAACTACAATGAGCAGTTCTTC; CDR3: CASGSSGTNYNEQFF
size: .; D: .; J: TRBJ1-1; V: TRBV2; DNA: TGTGCCAGCATCTATGGGATGAACACTGAAGCTTTCTTT; CDR3: CASIYGMNTEAFF